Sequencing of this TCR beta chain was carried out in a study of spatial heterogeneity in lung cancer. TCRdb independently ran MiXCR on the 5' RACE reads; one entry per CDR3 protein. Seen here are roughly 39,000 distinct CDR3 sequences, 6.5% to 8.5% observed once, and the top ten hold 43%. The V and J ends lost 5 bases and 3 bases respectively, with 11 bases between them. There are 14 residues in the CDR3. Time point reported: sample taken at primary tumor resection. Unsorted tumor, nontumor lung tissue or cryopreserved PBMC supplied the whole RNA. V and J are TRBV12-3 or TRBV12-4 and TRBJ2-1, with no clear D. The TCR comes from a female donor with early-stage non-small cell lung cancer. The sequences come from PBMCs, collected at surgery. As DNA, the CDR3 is TGTGCCAGCAGTCCACAATTAAGCTACAATGAGCAGTTCTTC. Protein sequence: CASSPQLSYNEQFF.